This T cell receptor beta chain derives from a study of blood T cell repertoires in COVID-19. Produced via immunoSEQ multiplex PCR; TCRdb's table is partial and in-frame only. The table includes some 350,000 clones, approximately 84% detected once. The CDR3 consists of 15 residues. The germline gives CDR1 ENHRY, CDR2 SYGVKD. Unmatched junction bases numbered 8, after V lost 4 bases and J lost 4 bases. The chain combines TRBV10-3 with TRBJ1-2; TRBD1 aligns across 8 bases. This receptor was identified in a woman aged 25 to 39 who had recovered from COVID-19. Sample: PBMCs or T cells enriched from blood (not recorded which). CDR3 coding DNA: TGTGCCATCAGTGCCGCAGGGGGCCAGGGCTATGGCTACACCTTC. This gives the protein CAISAAGGQGYGYTF.